This T cell receptor beta chain was profiled in a study of T-cell memory formation after mild COVID-19. With 3 bases clipped from V and 3 bases from J, the junction kept 9 bases outside the gene matches. CDR1 ENHRY and CDR2 SYGVKD come from the germline V gene. There are 16 residues in the CDR3. Each CDR3 protein is one row after TCRdb ran MiXCR on the 5' RACE reads. The sample holds more than 300,000 distinct CDR3 sequences; 20% to 25% are singletons and the top ten take under 25%. The clonotype comes from a man aged 18 to 30 who had mild COVID-19 (a few samples of this study predate the infection). Cell type and time point are not known. The chain has TRBV10-3 and TRBJ2-7; TRBD1 agrees at 9 bases. The source material was PBMCs or a T cell subset sorted from them (not recorded which). The CDR3 is CAISETPGQGNYEQYF. CDR3 bases: TGTGCCATCAGTGAAACTCCGGGACAGGGAAACTACGAGCAGTACTTC.